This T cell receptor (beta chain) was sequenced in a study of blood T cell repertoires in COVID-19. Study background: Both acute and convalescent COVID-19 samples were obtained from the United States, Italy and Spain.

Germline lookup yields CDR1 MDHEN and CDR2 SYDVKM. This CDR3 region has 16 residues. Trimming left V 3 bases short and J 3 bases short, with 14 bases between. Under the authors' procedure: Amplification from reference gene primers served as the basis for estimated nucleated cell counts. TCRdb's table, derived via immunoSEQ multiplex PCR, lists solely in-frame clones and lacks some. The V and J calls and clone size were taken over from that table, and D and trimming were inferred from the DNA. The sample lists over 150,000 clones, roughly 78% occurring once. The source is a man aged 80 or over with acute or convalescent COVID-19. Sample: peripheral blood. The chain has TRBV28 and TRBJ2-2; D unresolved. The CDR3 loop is CASSFGTRLYTGELFF. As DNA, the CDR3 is TGTGCCAGCAGTTTTGGCACCAGGCTTTACACCGGGGAGCTGTTTTTT.